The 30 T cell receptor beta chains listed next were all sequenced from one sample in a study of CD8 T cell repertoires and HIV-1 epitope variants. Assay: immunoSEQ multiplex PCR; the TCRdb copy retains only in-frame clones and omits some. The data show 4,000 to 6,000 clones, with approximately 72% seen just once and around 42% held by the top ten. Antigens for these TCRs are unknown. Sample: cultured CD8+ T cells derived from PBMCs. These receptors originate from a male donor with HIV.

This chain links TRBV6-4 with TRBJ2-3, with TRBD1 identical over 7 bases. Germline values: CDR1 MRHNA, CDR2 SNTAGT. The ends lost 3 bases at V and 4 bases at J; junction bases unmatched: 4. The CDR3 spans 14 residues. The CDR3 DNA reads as TGTGCCAGCAGTGAAGAGGGGGCGGCAGATACGCAGTATTTT. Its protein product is CASSEEGAADTQYF.

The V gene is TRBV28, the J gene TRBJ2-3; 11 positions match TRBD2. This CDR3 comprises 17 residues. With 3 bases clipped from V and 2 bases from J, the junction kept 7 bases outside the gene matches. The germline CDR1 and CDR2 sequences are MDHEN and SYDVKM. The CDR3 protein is CASSFSLAGGITDTQYF. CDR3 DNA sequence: TGTGCCAGCAGTTTTTCCCTAGCGGGGGGCATCACAGATACGCAGTATTTT.

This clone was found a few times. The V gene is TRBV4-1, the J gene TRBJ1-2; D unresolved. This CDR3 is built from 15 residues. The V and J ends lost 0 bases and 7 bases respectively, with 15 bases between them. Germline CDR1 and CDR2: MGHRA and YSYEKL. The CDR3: CASSQDFNTPAGYTF. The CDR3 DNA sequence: TGCGCCAGCAGCCAAGATTTCAACACTCCGGCTGGCTACACCTTC.

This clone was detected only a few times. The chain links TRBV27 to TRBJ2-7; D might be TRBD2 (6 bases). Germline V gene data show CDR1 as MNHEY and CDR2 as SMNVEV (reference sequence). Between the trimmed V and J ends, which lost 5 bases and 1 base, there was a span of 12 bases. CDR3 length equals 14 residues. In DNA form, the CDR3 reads TGTGCCAGCAGTCCGGGACTCCTTTCCTACGAGCAGTACTTC. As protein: CASSPGLLSYEQYF.

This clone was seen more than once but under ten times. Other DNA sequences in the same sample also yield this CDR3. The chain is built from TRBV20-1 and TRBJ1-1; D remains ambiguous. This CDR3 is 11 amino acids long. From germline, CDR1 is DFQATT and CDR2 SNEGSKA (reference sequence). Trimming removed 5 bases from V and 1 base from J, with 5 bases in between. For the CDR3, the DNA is TGCAGTGCTCGAAGGAACACTGAAGCTTTCTTT. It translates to CSARRNTEAFF.

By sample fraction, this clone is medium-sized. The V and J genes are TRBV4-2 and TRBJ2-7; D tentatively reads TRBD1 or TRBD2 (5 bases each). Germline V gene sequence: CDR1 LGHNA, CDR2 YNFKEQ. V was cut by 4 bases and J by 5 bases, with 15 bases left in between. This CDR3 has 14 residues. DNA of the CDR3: TGTGCCAGCAGCCCTACAGGCGGGCGGGACGAGCAGTACTTC. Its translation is CASSPTGGRDEQYF.

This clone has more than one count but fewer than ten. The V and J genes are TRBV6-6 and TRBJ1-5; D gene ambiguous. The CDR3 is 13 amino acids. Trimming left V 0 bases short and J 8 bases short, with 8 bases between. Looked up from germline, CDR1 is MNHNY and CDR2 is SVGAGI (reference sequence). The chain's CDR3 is CASSYSRAEPQHF. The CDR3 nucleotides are TGTGCCAGCAGTTACTCGAGGGCAGAGCCCCAGCATTTT.

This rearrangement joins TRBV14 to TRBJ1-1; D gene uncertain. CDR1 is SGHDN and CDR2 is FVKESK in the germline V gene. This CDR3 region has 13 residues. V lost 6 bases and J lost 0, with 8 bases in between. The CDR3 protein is CASRMGLNTEAFF. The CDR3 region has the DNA TGTGCCAGCAGGATGGGGTTGAACACTGAAGCTTTCTTT.

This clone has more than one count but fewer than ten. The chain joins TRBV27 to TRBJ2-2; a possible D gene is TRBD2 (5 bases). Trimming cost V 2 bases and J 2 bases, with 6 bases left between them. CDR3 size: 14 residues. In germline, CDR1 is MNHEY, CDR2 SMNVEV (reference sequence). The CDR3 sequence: CASSLGLNTGELFF. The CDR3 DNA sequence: TGTGCCAGCAGTTTAGGACTCAACACCGGGGAGCTGTTTTTT.

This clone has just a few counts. CDR3 in amino acids: CASSPGALAKNIQYF. The CDR3 DNA reads TGTGCCAGCAGCCCCGGGGCCCTAGCCAAAAACATTCAGTACTTC. J is TRBJ2-4 and V is TRBV7-2; the D call may be TRBD1 or TRBD2 (5 bases each). The V gene's germline CDR1 is SGHTA and CDR2 FQGNSA. Trimming cost V 5 bases and J 0 bases, with 11 bases left between them. There are 15 residues in the CDR3.

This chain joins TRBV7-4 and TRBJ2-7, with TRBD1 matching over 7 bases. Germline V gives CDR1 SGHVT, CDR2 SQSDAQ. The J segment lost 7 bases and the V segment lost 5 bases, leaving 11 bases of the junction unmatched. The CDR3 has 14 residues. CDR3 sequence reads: CASSRQGSGSEQYF. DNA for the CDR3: TGTGCCAGCAGCCGACAGGGCTCAGGGAGTGAGCAGTACTTC.

As DNA, the CDR3 is TGTGCCAGCAGCAATTCCCACGAGCAGTACTTC. Translated, it gives CASSNSHEQYF. J is TRBJ2-7 and V is TRBV11-3; D gene uncertain. The CDR3 spans 11 residues. The V and J ends lost 5 bases and 5 bases respectively, with 7 bases between them. Per germline, CDR1 SGHNT and CDR2 YENEEA. Filled out from reference TRBV11-3 and TRBJ2-7, the complete variable domain reads EAGVVQSPRYKIIEKKQPVAFWCNPISGHNTLYWYLQNLGQGPELLIRYENEEAVDDSQLPKDRFSAERLKGVDSTLKIQPAELGDSAVYLCASSNSHEQYFGPGTRLTVT.

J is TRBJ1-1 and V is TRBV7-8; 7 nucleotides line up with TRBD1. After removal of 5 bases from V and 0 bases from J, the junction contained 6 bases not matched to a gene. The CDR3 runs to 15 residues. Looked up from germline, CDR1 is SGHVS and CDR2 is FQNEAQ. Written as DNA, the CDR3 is TGTGCCAGCAGCCCGTGGGACAGTCTGAACACTGAAGCTTTCTTT. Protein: CASSPWDSLNTEAFF.

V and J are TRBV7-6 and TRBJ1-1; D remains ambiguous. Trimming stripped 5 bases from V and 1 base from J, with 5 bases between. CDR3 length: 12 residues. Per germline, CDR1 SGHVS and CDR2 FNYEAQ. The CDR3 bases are TGTGCCAGCAGCCAATCGAACACTGAAGCTTTCTTT. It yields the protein CASSQSNTEAFF.

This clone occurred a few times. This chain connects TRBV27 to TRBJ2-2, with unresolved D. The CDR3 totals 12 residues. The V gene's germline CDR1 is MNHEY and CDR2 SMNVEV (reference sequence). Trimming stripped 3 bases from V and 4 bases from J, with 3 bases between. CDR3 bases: TGTGCCAGCAGTTTCGGCACCGGGGAGCTGTTTTTT. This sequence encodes CASSFGTGELFF.

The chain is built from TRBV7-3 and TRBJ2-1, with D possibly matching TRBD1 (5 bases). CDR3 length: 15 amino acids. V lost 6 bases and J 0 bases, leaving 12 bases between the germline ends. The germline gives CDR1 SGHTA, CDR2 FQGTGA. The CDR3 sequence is CASSWRQSSYNEQFF. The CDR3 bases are TGTGCCAGCAGTTGGAGACAGAGCTCCTACAATGAGCAGTTCTTC.

CDR3 sequence reads: CASSSFTDTQYF. CDR3 sequence (DNA): TGTGCCAGCAGCTCCTTCACAGATACGCAGTATTTT. This chain joins TRBV7-8 and TRBJ2-3; D unresolved. Germline lookup yields CDR1 SGHVS and CDR2 FQNEAQ. CDR3 length: 12 residues. The V and J ends lost 4 bases and 2 bases respectively, with 4 bases between them.

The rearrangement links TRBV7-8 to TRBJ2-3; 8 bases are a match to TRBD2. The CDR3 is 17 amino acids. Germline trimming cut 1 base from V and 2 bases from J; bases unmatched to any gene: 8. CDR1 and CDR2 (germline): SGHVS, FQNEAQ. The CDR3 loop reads CASSLGYAGGPTDTQYF. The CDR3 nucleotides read TGTGCCAGCAGCTTAGGTTACGCGGGGGGTCCCACAGATACGCAGTATTTT.

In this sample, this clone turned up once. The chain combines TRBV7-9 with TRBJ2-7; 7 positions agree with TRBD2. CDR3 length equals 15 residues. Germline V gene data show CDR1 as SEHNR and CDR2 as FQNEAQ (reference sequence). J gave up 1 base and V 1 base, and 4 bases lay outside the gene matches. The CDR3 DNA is TGTGCCAGCAGCTTAGAGGGAGGGAGATCCTACGAGCAGTACTTC. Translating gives CASSLEGGRSYEQYF.

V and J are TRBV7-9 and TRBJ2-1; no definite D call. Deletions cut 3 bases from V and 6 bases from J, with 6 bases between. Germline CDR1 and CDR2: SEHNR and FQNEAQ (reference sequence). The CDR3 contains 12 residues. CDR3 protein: CASSFETNEQFF. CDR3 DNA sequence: TGTGCCAGCAGCTTCGAGACCAATGAGCAGTTCTTC.

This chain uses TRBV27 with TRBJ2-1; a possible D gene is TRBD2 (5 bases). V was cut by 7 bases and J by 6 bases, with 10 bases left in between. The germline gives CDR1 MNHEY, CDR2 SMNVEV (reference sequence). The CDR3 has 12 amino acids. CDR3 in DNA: TGTGCCAGCAAAACTGGAGGCAATGAGCAGTTCTTC. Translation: CASKTGGNEQFF.

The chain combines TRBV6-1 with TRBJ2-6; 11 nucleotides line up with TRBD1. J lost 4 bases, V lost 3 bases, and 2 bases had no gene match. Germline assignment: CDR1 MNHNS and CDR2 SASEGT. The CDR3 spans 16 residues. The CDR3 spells CASSEDRGLGANVLTF. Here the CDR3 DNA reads TGTGCCAGCAGTGAGGACAGGGGGCTCGGGGCCAACGTCCTGACTTTC.

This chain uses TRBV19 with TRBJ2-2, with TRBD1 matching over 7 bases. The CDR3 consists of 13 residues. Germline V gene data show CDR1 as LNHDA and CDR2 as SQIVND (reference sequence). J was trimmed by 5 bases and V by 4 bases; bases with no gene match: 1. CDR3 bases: TGTGCCAGTAGTAGGGGACAGACCGGGGAGCTGTTTTTT. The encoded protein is CASSRGQTGELFF.

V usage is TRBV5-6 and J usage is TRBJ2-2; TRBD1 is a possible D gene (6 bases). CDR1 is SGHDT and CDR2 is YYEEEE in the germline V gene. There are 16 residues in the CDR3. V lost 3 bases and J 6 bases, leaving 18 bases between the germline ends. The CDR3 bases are TGTGCCAGCAGCTCTGGGCAGGGGATCTTTCCCGGGGAGCTGTTTTTT. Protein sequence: CASSSGQGIFPGELFF.

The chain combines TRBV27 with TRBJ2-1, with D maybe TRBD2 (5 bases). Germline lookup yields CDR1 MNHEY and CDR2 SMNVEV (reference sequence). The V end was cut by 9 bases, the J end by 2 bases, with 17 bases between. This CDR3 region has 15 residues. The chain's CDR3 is CASSLGESPYNEQFF. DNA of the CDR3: TGTGCCAGTTCCCTCGGGGAGTCCCCCTACAATGAGCAGTTCTTC.

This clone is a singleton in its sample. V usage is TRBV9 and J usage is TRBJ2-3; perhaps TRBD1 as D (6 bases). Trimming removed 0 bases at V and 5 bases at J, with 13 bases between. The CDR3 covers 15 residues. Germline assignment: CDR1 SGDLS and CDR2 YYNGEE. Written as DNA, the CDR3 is TGTGCCAGCAGCGTAGAAGGCAGGGGAAGAGATACGCAGTATTTT. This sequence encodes CASSVEGRGRDTQYF.

The CDR3 nucleotides read TGTGCCAGCAGCTCCTACGGGAAGGCCGCGAACGGGGAGCTGTTTTTT. Its translation: CASSSYGKAANGELFF. The gene calls are TRBV7-6 and TRBJ2-2; D may be TRBD2 (5 bases). Trimming removed 4 bases at V and 7 bases at J, with 19 bases between. The CDR3 is made up of 16 amino acids. Germline values: CDR1 SGHVS, CDR2 FNYEAQ.

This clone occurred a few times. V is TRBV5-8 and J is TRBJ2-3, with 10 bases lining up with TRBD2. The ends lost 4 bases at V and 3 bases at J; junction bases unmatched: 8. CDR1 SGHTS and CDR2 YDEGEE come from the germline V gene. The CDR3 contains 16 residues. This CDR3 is CASSPTSGKDTDTQYF. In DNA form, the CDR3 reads TGTGCCAGCAGCCCCACTAGCGGGAAAGATACAGATACGCAGTATTTT.

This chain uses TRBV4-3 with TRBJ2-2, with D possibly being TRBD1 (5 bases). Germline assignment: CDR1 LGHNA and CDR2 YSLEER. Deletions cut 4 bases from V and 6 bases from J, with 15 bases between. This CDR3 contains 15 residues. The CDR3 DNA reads TGCGCCAGCAGCCCCACAGGCCTAGGGGCCGGGGAGCTGTTTTTT. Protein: CASSPTGLGAGELFF.

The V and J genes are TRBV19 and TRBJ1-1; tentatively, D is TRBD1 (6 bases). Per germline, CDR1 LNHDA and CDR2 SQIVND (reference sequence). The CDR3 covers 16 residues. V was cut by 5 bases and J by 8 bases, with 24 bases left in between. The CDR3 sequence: CASSFAGTGRLEEAFF. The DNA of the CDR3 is TGTGCCAGTAGTTTTGCCGGTACAGGGCGGCTCGAAGAAGCTTTCTTT.